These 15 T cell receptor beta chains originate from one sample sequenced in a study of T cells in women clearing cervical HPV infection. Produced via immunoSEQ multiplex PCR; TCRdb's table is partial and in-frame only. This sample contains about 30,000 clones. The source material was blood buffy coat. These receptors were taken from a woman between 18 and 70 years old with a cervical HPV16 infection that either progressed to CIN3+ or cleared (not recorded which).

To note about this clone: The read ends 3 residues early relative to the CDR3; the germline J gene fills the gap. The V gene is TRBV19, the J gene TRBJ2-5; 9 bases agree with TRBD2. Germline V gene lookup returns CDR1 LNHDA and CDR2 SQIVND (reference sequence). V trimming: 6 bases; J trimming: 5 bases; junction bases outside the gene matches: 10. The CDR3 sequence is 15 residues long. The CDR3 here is CASSKLGTSSETQYF. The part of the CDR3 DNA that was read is TGTGCCAGTAGCAAGCTTGGGACTAGCAGCGAGACC.

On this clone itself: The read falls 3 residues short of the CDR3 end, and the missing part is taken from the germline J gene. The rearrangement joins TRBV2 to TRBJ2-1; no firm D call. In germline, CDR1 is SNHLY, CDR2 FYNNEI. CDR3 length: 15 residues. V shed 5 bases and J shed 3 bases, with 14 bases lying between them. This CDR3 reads CASSSTPPFYNEQFF. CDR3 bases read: TGTGCCAGCAGTTCGACTCCCCCCTTCTACAATGAG.

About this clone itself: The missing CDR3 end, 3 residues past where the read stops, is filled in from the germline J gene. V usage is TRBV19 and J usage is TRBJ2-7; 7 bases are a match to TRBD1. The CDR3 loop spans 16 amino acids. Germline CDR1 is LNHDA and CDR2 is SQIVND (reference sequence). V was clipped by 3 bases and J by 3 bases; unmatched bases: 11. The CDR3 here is CASSILKGARLYEQYF. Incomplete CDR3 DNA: TGTGCCAGTAGTATCCTTAAGGGGGCTCGCCTCTACGAG.

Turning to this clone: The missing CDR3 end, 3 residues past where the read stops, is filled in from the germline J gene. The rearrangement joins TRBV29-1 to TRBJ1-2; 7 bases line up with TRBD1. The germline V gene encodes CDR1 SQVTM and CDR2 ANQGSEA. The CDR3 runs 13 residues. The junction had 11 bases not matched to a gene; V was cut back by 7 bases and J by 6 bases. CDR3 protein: CSAGTVSGDGYTF. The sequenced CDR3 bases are TGCAGCGCCGGGACAGTTTCGGGGGATGGC.

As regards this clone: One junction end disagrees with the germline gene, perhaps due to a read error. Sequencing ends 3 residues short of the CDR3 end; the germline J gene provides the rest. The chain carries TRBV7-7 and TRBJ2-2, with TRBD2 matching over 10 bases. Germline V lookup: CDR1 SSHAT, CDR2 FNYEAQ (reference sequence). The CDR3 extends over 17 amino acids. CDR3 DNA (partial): TGTGCTAGCAGCCCCGGGGCTAGCGGGAGCGGTCTCCGGGAG. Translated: CASSPGASGSGLRE. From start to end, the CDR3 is CASSPGASGSGLRELFF.

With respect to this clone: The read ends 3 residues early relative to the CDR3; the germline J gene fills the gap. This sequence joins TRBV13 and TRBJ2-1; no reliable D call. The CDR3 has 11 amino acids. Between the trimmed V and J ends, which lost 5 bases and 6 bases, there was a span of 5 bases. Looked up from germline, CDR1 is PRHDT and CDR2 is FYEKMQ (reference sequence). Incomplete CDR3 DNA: TGTGCCAGCAGCCCGTCCAATGAG. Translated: CASSPSNE. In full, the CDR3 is CASSPSNEQFF.

CDR3 bases read: TGTGCCAGCGGTGGGGGCTCTGGATACGAC. Translated, it gives CASGGGSGYD. The complete CDR3 protein is CASGGGSGYDYTF. The chain links TRBV2 to TRBJ1-2; a possible D gene is TRBD1 (6 bases). Sequencing ends 3 residues short of the CDR3 end; the germline J gene provides the rest. CDR1 and CDR2 (germline): SNHLY, FYNNEI. CDR3 size: 13 residues.

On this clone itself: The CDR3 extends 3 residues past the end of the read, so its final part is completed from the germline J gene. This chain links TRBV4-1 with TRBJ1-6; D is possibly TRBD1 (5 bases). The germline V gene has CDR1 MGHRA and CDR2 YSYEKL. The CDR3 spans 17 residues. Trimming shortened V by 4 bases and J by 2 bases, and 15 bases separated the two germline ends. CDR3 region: CASSPSIQGTYNSPLHF. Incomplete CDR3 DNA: TGCGCCAGCAGCCCATCGATTCAGGGAACCTATAATTCACCC.

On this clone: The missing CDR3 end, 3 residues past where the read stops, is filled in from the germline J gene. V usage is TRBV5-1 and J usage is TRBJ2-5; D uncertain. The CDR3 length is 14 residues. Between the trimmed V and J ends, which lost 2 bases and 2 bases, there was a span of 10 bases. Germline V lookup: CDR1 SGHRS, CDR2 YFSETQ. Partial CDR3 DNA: TGCGCCAGCAGCTTATCGGCGGTACAAGAGACC. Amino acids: CASSLSAVQET. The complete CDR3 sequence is CASSLSAVQETQYF.

The covered CDR3 bases are TGTGCCAGTAGTCAAGGGTTTTCACCC. It translates to CASSQGFSP. The whole CDR3 sequence reads CASSQGFSPLHF. The chain combines TRBV19 with TRBJ1-6, with no clear D. The observed sequence ends 3 residues before the CDR3 terminus, with the missing tail filled in from the germline J gene. The CDR3 consists of 12 residues. Germline values: CDR1 LNHDA, CDR2 SQIVND (reference sequence). V was trimmed by 5 bases and J by 9 bases, leaving 8 bases between them.

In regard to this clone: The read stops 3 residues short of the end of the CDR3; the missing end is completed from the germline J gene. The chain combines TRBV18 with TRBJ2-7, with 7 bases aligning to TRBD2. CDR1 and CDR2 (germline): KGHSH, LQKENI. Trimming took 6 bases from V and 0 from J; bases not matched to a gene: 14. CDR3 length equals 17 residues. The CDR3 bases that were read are TGTGCCAGCTCGGCAGCCGCTGCTAGCGGTGCCTCCTACGAG. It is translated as CASSAAAASGASYE. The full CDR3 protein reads CASSAAAASGASYEQYF.

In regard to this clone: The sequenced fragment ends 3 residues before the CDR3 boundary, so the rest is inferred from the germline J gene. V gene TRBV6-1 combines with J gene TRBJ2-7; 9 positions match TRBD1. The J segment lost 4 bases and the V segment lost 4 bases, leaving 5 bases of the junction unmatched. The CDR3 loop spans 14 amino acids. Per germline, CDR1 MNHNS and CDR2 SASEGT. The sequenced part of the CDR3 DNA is TGTGCCAGCAGTGTACACAGGGGGCTATACGAG. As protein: CASSVHRGLYE. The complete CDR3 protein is CASSVHRGLYEQYF.

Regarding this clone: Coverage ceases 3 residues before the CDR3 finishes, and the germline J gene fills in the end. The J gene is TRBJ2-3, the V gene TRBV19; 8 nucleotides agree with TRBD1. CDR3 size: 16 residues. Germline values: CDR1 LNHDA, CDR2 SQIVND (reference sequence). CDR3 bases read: TGTGCCAGTAGCGCGGGACAGGTGGGATGGTCTGAGACG. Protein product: CASSAGQVGWSET. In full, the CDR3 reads CASSAGQVGWSETQYF.

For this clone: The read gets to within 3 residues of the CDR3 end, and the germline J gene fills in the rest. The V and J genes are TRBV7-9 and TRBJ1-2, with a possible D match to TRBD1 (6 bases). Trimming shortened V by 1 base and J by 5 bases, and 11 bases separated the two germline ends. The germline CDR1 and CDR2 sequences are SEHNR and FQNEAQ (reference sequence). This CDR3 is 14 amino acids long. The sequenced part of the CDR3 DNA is TGTGCCAGCAGCTTAGGGGGGCTAAGTTATGGC. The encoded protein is CASSLGGLSYG. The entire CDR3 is CASSLGGLSYGYTF.

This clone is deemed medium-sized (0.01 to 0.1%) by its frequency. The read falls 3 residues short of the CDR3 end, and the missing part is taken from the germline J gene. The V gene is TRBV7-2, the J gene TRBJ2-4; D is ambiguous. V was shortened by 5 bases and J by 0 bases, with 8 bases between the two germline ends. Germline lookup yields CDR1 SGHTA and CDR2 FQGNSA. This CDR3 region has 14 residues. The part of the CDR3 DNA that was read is TGTGCCAGCAGCGATACGGTAGCCAAAAACATT. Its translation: CASSDTVAKNI. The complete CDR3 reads CASSDTVAKNIQYF.